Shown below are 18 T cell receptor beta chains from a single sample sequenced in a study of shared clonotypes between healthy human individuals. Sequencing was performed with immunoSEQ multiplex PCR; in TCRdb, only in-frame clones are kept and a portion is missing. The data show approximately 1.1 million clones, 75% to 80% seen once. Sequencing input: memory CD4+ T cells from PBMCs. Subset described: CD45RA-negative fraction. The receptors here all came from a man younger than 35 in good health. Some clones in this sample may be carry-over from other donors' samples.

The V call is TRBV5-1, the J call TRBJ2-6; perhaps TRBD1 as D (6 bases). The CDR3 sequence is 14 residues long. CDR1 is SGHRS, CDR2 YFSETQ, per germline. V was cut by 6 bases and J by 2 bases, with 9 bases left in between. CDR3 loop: CASTAGAGANVLTF. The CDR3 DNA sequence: TGCGCCAGCACAGCAGGGGCTGGGGCCAACGTCCTGACTTTC.

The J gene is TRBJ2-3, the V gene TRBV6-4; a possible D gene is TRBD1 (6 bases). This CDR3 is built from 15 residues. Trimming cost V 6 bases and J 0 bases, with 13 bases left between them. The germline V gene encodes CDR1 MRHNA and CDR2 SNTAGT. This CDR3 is CASSQEGVSTDTQYF. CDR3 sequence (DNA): TGTGCCAGCAGCCAAGAGGGGGTTAGCACAGATACGCAGTATTTT.

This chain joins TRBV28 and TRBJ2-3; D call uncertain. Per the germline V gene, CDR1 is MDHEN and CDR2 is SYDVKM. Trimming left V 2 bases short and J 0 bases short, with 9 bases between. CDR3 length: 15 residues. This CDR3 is CASSLGMGSTDTQYF. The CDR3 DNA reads TGTGCCAGCAGTTTAGGAATGGGTAGCACAGATACGCAGTATTTT.

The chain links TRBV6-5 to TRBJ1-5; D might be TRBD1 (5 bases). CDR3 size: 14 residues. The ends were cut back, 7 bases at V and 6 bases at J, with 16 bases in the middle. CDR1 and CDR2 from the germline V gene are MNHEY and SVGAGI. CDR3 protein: CASMPGVGGQPQHF. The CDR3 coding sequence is TGTGCCAGCATGCCGGGGGTGGGAGGTCAGCCCCAGCATTTT.

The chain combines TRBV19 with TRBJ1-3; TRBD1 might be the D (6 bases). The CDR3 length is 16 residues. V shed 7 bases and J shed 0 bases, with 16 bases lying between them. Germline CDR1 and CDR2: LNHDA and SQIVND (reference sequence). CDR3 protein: CASIALGAYSGNTIYF. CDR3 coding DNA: TGTGCCAGTATCGCCCTGGGGGCATACTCTGGAAACACCATATATTTT.

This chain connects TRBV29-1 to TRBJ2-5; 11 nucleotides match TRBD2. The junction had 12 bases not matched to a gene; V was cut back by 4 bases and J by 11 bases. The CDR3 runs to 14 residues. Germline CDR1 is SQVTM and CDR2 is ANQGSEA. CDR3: CSVGGLAGHLEQYF. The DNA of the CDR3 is TGCAGCGTTGGAGGACTAGCGGGCCATCTGGAGCAGTACTTC.

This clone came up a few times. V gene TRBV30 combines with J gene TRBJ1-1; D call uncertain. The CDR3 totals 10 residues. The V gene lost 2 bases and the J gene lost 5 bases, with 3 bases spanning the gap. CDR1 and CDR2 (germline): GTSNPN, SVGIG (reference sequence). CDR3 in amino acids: CAWSLTEAFF. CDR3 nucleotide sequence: TGTGCCTGGAGTCTAACTGAAGCTTTCTTT.

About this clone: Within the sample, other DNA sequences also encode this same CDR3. CDR3 coding DNA: TGTGCCTGGAGTGCAGGGTTTAATTCACCCCTCCACTTT. This codes for CAWSAGFNSPLHF. The chain is built from TRBV30 and TRBJ1-6, with D possibly TRBD1 on 5 matching bases. There are 13 residues in the CDR3. Germline lookup yields CDR1 GTSNPN and CDR2 SVGIG (reference sequence). Trimming removed 1 base at V and 6 bases at J, with 7 bases between.

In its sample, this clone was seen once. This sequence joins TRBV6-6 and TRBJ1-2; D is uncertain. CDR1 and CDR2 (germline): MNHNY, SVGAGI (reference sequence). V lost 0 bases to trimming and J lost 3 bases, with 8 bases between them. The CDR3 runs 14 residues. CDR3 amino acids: CASSYSRRDYGYTF. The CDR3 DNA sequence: TGTGCCAGCAGTTACTCTCGACGAGACTATGGCTACACCTTC.

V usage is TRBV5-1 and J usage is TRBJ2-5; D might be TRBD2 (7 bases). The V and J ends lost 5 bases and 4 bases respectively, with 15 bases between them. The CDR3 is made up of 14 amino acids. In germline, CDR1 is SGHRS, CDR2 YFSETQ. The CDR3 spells CASSEGGVPETQYF. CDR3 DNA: TGCGCCAGCAGTGAGGGGGGGGTCCCAGAGACCCAGTACTTC.

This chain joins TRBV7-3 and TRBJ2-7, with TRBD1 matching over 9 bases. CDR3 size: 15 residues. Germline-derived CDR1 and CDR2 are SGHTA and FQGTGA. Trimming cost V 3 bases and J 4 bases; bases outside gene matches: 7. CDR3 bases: TGTGCCAGCAGCTTGAAAGCGACAGGGGGTTACGAGCAGTACTTC. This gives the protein CASSLKATGGYEQYF. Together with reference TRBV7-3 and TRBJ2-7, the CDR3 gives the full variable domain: GAGVSQTPSNKVTEKGKYVELRCDPISGHTALYWYRQSLGQGPEFLIYFQGTGAADDSGLPNDRFFAVRPEGSVSTLKIQRTERGDSAVYLCASSLKATGGYEQYFGPGTRLTVT.

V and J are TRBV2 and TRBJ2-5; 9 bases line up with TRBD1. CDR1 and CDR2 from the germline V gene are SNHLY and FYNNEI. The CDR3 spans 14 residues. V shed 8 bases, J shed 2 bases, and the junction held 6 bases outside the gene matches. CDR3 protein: CASLRDRDQETQYF. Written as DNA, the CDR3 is TGTGCCAGCCTCCGGGACAGGGATCAAGAGACCCAGTACTTC. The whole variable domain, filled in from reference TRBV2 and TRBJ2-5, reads EPEVTQTPSHQVTQMGQEVILRCVPISNHLYFYWYRQILGQKVEFLVSFYNNEISEKSEIFDDQFSVERPDGSNFTLKIRSTKLEDSAMYFCASLRDRDQETQYFGPGTRLLVL.

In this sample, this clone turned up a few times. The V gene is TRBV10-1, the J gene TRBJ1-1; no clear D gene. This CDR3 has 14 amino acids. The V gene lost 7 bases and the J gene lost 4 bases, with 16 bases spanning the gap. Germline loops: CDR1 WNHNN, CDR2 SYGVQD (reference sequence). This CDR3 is CASTFLGAGTEAFF. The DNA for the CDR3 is TGCGCCAGCACCTTCCTGGGTGCGGGCACTGAAGCTTTCTTT.

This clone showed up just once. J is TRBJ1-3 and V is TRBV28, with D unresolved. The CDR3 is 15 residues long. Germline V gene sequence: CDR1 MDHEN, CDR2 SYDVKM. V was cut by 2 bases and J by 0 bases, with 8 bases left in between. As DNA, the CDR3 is TGTGCCAGCAGTTTACCCGAAATCTCTGGAAACACCATATATTTT. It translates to CASSLPEISGNTIYF.

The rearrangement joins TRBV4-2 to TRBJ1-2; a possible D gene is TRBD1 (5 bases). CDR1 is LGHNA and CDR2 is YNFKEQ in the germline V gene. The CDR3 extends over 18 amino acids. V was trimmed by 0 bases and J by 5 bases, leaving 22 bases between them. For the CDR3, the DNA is TGTGCCAGCAGCCAAGAAAGGGACCTAGCTGGATGGGATTATGGCTACACCTTC. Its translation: CASSQERDLAGWDYGYTF.

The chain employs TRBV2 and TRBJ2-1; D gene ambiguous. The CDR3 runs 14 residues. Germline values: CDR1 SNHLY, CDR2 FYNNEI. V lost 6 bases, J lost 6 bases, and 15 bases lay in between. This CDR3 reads CASRSTVLGNEQFF. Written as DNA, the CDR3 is TGTGCCAGCAGATCAACCGTTCTAGGCAATGAGCAGTTCTTC.

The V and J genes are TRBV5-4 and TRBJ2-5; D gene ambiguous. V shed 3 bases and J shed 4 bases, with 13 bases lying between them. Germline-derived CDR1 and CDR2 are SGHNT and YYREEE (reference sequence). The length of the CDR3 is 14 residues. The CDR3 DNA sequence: TGTGCCAGCAGCTCCCCGGCGGTGGCAGAGACCCAGTACTTC. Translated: CASSSPAVAETQYF.

The CDR3: CASTPGVPYEQYF. The CDR3, as DNA: TGTGCCAGTACGCCGGGCGTACCCTACGAGCAGTACTTC. The chain has TRBV6-6 and TRBJ2-7; D unresolved. This CDR3 is built from 13 residues. Trimming removed 9 bases at V and 2 bases at J, with 14 bases between. CDR1 MNHNY and CDR2 SVGAGI come from the germline V gene (reference sequence).